These 7 T cell receptor beta chains originate from one sample sequenced in a study of beta chain features in type 1 diabetes. Isolated RNA was reverse transcribed in full, so expressed TCRB transcripts were sequenced. Some clones are missing from TCRdb's copy, which holds only in-frame ones; the method was immunoSEQ multiplex PCR. Counted here are 5,000 to 7,000 clones, 60% to 85% occurring once; the ten biggest clones make up approximately 2.1%. The sample was Tregs from blood. These TCRs come from a young man in good health.

The chain carries TRBV7-8 and TRBJ1-6, with D possibly being TRBD1 (5 bases). The germline gives CDR1 SGHVS, CDR2 FQNEAQ. This CDR3 region has 14 residues. With 1 base removed from V and 10 bases from J, the gap between germline ends came to 11 bases. The CDR3 spells CASSLGAGISPLHF. The DNA for the CDR3 is TGTGCCAGCAGCTTAGGGGCAGGGATATCACCCCTCCACTTT.

This chain uses TRBV27 with TRBJ2-5, with 7 bases fitting TRBD1. Trimming at V came to 0 bases and at J to 4 bases, leaving 8 bases not matched to a gene. The germline CDR1 and CDR2 sequences are MNHEY and SMNVEV (reference sequence). The CDR3 covers 16 residues. The CDR3 protein is CASSLSNVRGTETQYF. As DNA, the CDR3 is TGTGCCAGCAGTTTATCGAATGTCAGGGGGACAGAGACCCAGTACTTC.

The V call is TRBV5-1, the J call TRBJ2-7, with a weak D call TRBD1 (6 bases). Per germline, CDR1 SGHRS and CDR2 YFSETQ. Trimming stripped 0 bases from V and 2 bases from J, with 12 bases between. The CDR3 is 15 amino acids. The CDR3 nucleotides are TGCGCCAGCAGCTTGGGAGCAGGGGATACCTACGAGCAGTACTTC. Translated, it gives CASSLGAGDTYEQYF.

This chain connects TRBV27 to TRBJ1-1, with D uncertain. V was pared by 6 bases and J by 0 bases, with 17 bases between. The CDR3 loop spans 16 amino acids. The V gene's germline CDR1 is MNHEY and CDR2 SMNVEV (reference sequence). CDR3 bases: TGTGCCAGCAGGACATTTATTGGCAAACTGAACACTGAAGCTTTCTTT. This gives the protein CASRTFIGKLNTEAFF.

The chain carries TRBV7-9 and TRBJ2-3; 7 bases line up with TRBD2. The length of the CDR3 is 15 residues. V shed 5 bases, J shed 3 bases, and the junction held 8 bases outside the gene matches. Germline CDR1 is SEHNR and CDR2 is FQNEAQ (reference sequence). CDR3 nucleotides: TGTGCCAGCAGCCCGATCACGGGGGGAACAGATACGCAGTATTTT. It translates to CASSPITGGTDTQYF.

This clone was observed a few times. The chain is built from TRBV7-2 and TRBJ2-3; 14 bases are shared with TRBD2. J lost 2 bases, V lost 2 bases, and 3 bases had no gene match. Germline V gives CDR1 SGHTA, CDR2 FQGNSA. There are 17 residues in the CDR3. The CDR3 nucleotides are TGTGCCAGCAGCTTAAGACTAGCGGGGGGGCTCACAGATACGCAGTATTTT. Translated, it gives CASSLRLAGGLTDTQYF.

The chain links TRBV5-6 to TRBJ2-7, with a weak D call TRBD2 (5 bases). V lost 2 bases and J 5 bases, leaving 14 bases between the germline ends. Germline CDR1 reads SGHDT; CDR2 reads YYEEEE. The CDR3 length is 14 residues. This CDR3 is CASSFGLEVHEQYF. The CDR3 nucleotides read TGTGCCAGCAGCTTCGGGTTGGAGGTTCACGAGCAGTACTTC.